These 20 T cell receptor beta chains came from one sample sequenced in a study of blood T cell repertoires in COVID-19. Using immunoSEQ multiplex PCR, the repertoire was profiled, and TCRdb retains in-frame clones only, with some absent. The table shows a few hundred thousand clones, with about 81% occurring only once. What was sequenced was PBMCs or T cells enriched from blood (not recorded which). These receptors were collected from a man between 40 and 49 years old who had recovered from COVID-19.

The V gene is TRBV3-1 (or the pseudogene TRBV3-2), the J gene TRBJ1-1; 7 bases are shared with TRBD1. Germline trimming cut 4 bases from V and 5 bases from J; bases unmatched to any gene: 7. Germline V gene lookup returns CDR1 LGHDT and CDR2 YNNKEL (reference sequence). The CDR3 is 14 amino acids. The CDR3 DNA reads as TGTGCCAGCAGCCTCGGGACAGCTCGGACTGAAGCTTTCTTT. This translates into CASSLGTARTEAFF.

V usage is TRBV2 and J usage is TRBJ1-2; perhaps TRBD1 as D (5 bases). Germline-derived CDR1 and CDR2 are SNHLY and FYNNEI. V was shortened by 7 bases and J by 8 bases, with 14 bases between the two germline ends. This CDR3 contains 12 residues. The DNA for the CDR3 is TGTGCCAGCACCGACGGGGGTAGAGGCTACACCTTC. It translates to CASTDGGRGYTF.

J is TRBJ1-4 and V is TRBV9; D call uncertain. Germline-derived CDR1 and CDR2 are SGDLS and YYNGEE. The CDR3 sequence is 15 residues long. Trimming removed 4 bases from V and 0 bases from J, with 10 bases in between. The CDR3 DNA sequence: TGTGCCAGCAGCTCTCAAGCGTCAACTAATGAAAAACTGTTTTTT. Its translation: CASSSQASTNEKLFF.

The V gene is TRBV6-5, the J gene TRBJ2-2; no reliable D call. The V and J ends lost 6 bases and 2 bases respectively, with 13 bases between them. CDR3 size: 15 residues. From germline, CDR1 is MNHEY and CDR2 SVGAGI. The CDR3 reads CASSPPRDNTGELFF. The CDR3 coding sequence is TGTGCCAGCAGCCCCCCGAGAGATAACACCGGGGAGCTGTTTTTT.

The V and J genes are TRBV5-1 and TRBJ2-5; D is perhaps TRBD2 (6 bases). Germline values: CDR1 SGHRS, CDR2 YFSETQ. V shed 4 bases and J shed 5 bases, with 15 bases lying between them. The CDR3 totals 14 residues. The CDR3 DNA reads TGCGCCAGCAGCCCCGTAGGAGGGCGGGAGACCCAGTACTTC. Translating it yields CASSPVGGRETQYF. Based on the CDR3 plus reference TRBV5-1 and TRBJ2-5, the full variable domain is KAGVTQTPRYLIKTRGQQVTLSCSPISGHRSVSWYQQTPGQGLQFLFEYFSETQRNKGNFPGRFSGRQFSNSRSEMNVSTLELGDSALYLCASSPVGGRETQYFGPGTRLLVL.

The rearrangement uses TRBV6-1 and TRBJ2-1; TRBD2 aligns across 11 bases. From germline, CDR1 is MNHNS and CDR2 SASEGT. With V trimmed by 0 bases and J by 9 bases, 4 bases remained unmatched. The CDR3 is 15 amino acids. As DNA, the CDR3 is TGTGCCAGCAGTGAAGCGCTAGCGGGGGGTCTTGAGCAGTTCTTC. Its translation: CASSEALAGGLEQFF.

The CDR3 protein is CASGVGGAEAFF. Written as DNA, the CDR3 is TGTGCTAGTGGAGTAGGGGGCGCTGAAGCTTTCTTT. The V and J genes are TRBV12-5 and TRBJ1-1; the match to TRBD1 covers 7 bases. V lost 6 bases, J lost 6 bases, and 4 bases stayed unmatched. Germline values: CDR1 LGHNT, CDR2 FRNRAP. The CDR3 sequence is 12 residues long.

This clone was seen only a few times. This chain uses TRBV15 with TRBJ1-4; D is perhaps TRBD1 (5 bases). The CDR3 is 13 amino acids. The germline gives CDR1 LNHNV, CDR2 YYDKDF (reference sequence). Trimming removed 4 bases from V and 5 bases from J, with 8 bases in between. The CDR3 loop reads CATSNRINEKLFF. CDR3 sequence (DNA): TGTGCCACCAGCAACAGGATAAATGAAAAACTGTTTTTT.

This chain connects TRBV19 to TRBJ1-1, with 8 bases lining up with TRBD1. CDR1 LNHDA and CDR2 SQIVND come from the germline V gene (reference sequence). This CDR3 has 17 residues. Trimming took 0 bases from V and 2 from J; bases not matched to a gene: 8. As DNA, the CDR3 is TGTGCCAGTAGTATAGAGGACAGGGCTAACCCAAACACTGAAGCTTTCTTT. As protein: CASSIEDRANPNTEAFF.

This chain links TRBV5-6 with TRBJ1-3; D is perhaps TRBD1 (5 bases). Looked up from germline, CDR1 is SGHDT and CDR2 is YYEEEE. Trimming cost V 5 bases and J 4 bases, with 16 bases left between them. The CDR3 has 15 amino acids. The CDR3 region is CASSSPDSLGNTIYF. DNA of the CDR3: TGTGCCAGCAGTTCCCCTGACAGTCTCGGAAACACCATATATTTT.

The chain couples TRBV24-1 to TRBJ2-2, with a possible D match to TRBD1 (6 bases). Per germline, CDR1 KGHDR and CDR2 SFDVKD. The CDR3 totals 17 residues. Trimming shortened V by 3 bases and J by 6 bases, and 19 bases separated the two germline ends. CDR3 sequence (DNA): TGTGCCACCAGTGATCCCGCCAGGGGCTCCTTCGCCGGGGAGCTGTTTTTT. Residues: CATSDPARGSFAGELFF.

The chain is built from TRBV5-4 and TRBJ2-1; tentatively, D is TRBD2 (5 bases). Germline CDR1 and CDR2: SGHNT and YYREEE (reference sequence). The CDR3 totals 16 residues. Between the trimmed V and J ends, which lost 2 bases and 4 bases, there was a span of 16 bases. The CDR3, as DNA: TGTGCCAGCAGCTTCCCCCCCAGCGGAGCTTACAATGAGCAGTTCTTC. Residues: CASSFPPSGAYNEQFF.

The V and J genes are TRBV19 and TRBJ1-5; D is unclear. From germline, CDR1 is LNHDA and CDR2 SQIVND (reference sequence). V was clipped by 1 base and J by 7 bases, with 8 bases between them. The CDR3 extends over 13 amino acids. The CDR3, as DNA: TGTGCCAGTAGTATAGGAGGCGGGCAGCCCCAGCATTTT. This translates into CASSIGGGQPQHF.

The table lists this clone with a count of one. This rearrangement joins TRBV19 to TRBJ1-5; D perhaps matches TRBD1 (6 bases). The CDR3 consists of 16 residues. Per germline, CDR1 LNHDA and CDR2 SQIVND (reference sequence). V lost 4 bases and J lost 4, with 17 bases in between. Written as DNA, the CDR3 is TGTGCCAGTAGTAACGGGAGGACAGCCAGTAATCAGCCCCAGCATTTT. It specifies CASSNGRTASNQPQHF.

The V gene is TRBV28, the J gene TRBJ2-5, with a weak D call TRBD2 (5 bases). Trimming took off 2 bases at V and 6 bases at J, with 10 bases between the two ends. The CDR3 has 13 residues. Germline assignment: CDR1 MDHEN and CDR2 SYDVKM. The CDR3 sequence is CASSLKVGKTQYF. In nucleotides, the CDR3 is TGTGCCAGCAGTTTAAAGGTCGGGAAGACCCAGTACTTC.

The rearrangement joins TRBV6-1 to TRBJ1-1, with 7 bases identical to TRBD1. This CDR3 is built from 17 residues. Trimming took 2 bases from V and 0 from J; bases not matched to a gene: 9. Germline V gene sequence: CDR1 MNHNS, CDR2 SASEGT. CDR3 nucleotide sequence: TGTGCCAGCAGTGAAATCGCGAGGGGGCGCGTGAACACTGAAGCTTTCTTT. This sequence encodes CASSEIARGRVNTEAFF.

The chain joins TRBV10-3 to TRBJ1-1; no definite D call. Germline-derived CDR1 and CDR2 are ENHRY and SYGVKD. The CDR3 runs to 16 residues. V shed 0 bases and J shed 1 base, with 12 bases lying between them. In DNA form, the CDR3 reads TGTGCCATCAGTGAGTCTCAGGTAATAGGGAACACTGAAGCTTTCTTT. Encoded protein: CAISESQVIGNTEAFF.

The chain has TRBV5-1 and TRBJ2-2; 10 positions match TRBD1. Trimming took 3 bases from V and 5 from J; bases not matched to a gene: 4. Germline values: CDR1 SGHRS, CDR2 YFSETQ. This CDR3 region has 15 residues. The CDR3 coding sequence is TGCGCCAGCAGCTCCGGGACAGGGGAAACCGGGGAGCTGTTTTTT. Translating it yields CASSSGTGETGELFF.

V usage is TRBV9 and J usage is TRBJ1-5; D perhaps matches TRBD1 (6 bases). The CDR3 is 16 amino acids. Per the germline V gene, CDR1 is SGDLS and CDR2 is YYNGEE. Trimming stripped 0 bases from V and 1 base from J, with 11 bases between. The CDR3 reads CASSVDGGQSNQPQHF. The CDR3 DNA follows: TGTGCCAGCAGCGTAGATGGTGGACAGAGCAATCAGCCCCAGCATTTT.

The rearrangement links TRBV3-1 (or the pseudogene TRBV3-2) to TRBJ2-3; 8 positions match TRBD2. V lost 2 bases to trimming and J lost 4 bases; unmatched junction nucleotides: 11. The CDR3 has 17 amino acids. Germline V gives CDR1 LGHDT, CDR2 YNNKEL (reference sequence). Here the CDR3 reads CASSQRTGLVIADTQYF. The CDR3 bases are TGTGCCAGCAGCCAAAGGACGGGACTAGTGATCGCAGATACGCAGTATTTT.